One and the same sample provided the 27 T cell receptor beta chains below, sequenced in a study of shared clonotypes between healthy human individuals. Data came from immunoSEQ multiplex PCR; TCRdb stores just in-frame clones and leaves some out. In the table there are millions of clones, just over 90% of which are singletons. The sequencing sample was made of naive CD4+ T cells from PBMCs. Subset in this sample: CD45RA+ positively selected. All receptors come from a man in his late teens or twenties in good health. Some clones in this sample may be carry-over from other donors' samples.

Comments on this clone: Distinct nucleotide sequences in the sample also encode this CDR3. This chain joins TRBV10-3 and TRBJ2-7; D is unclear. V lost 4 bases, J lost 2 bases, and 3 bases lay in between. From germline, CDR1 is ENHRY and CDR2 SYGVKD. The CDR3 covers 11 residues. Here the CDR3 reads CAISAAYEQYF. In DNA form, the CDR3 reads TGTGCCATCAGTGCCGCCTACGAGCAGTACTTC.

V is TRBV7-9 and J is TRBJ2-7; D call uncertain. V lost 1 base to trimming and J lost 6 bases, with 7 bases between them. Germline CDR1 SEHNR, CDR2 FQNEAQ (reference sequence). The CDR3 sequence is 12 residues long. CDR3: CASSLDSLEQYF. CDR3 DNA: TGTGCCAGCAGCTTAGACTCTCTCGAGCAGTACTTC.

The chain carries TRBV7-9 and TRBJ2-7; D is unresolved. V was cut by 4 bases and J by 3 bases, with 13 bases left in between. Germline assignment: CDR1 SEHNR and CDR2 FQNEAQ (reference sequence). This CDR3 has 14 amino acids. The CDR3 nucleotides read TGTGCCAGCAGCTCTCCCGCTGGGAACTACGAGCAGTACTTC. Translating gives CASSSPAGNYEQYF.

The J gene is TRBJ1-1, the V gene TRBV28, with 8 bases matching TRBD1. The V gene end was trimmed by 5 bases and the J gene end by 1 base; junction bases not matched to a gene: 9. The CDR3 contains 16 residues. CDR1 and CDR2 from the germline V gene are MDHEN and SYDVKM. Here the CDR3 reads CASSLQLGTGNTEAFF. CDR3 bases: TGTGCCAGCAGTCTCCAGTTGGGGACAGGGAACACTGAAGCTTTCTTT.

This clone was counted between two and nine times. The rearrangement links TRBV5-4 to TRBJ2-2; D is unresolved. Germline V gene lookup returns CDR1 SGHNT and CDR2 YYREEE (reference sequence). With 1 base removed from V and 1 base from J, the gap between germline ends came to 2 bases. The CDR3 spans 13 residues. The CDR3 here is CASSLQNTGELFF. The DNA for the CDR3 is TGTGCCAGCAGCTTGCAGAACACCGGGGAGCTGTTTTTT.

In the case of this clone: Other DNA sequences in this sample translate to the same CDR3. The chain's CDR3 is CASRGTGVGNTEAFF. CDR3 in DNA: TGTGCCAGCAGAGGGACAGGGGTCGGGAACACTGAAGCTTTCTTT. The genes are TRBV2 and TRBJ1-1; 10 positions agree with TRBD1. The V and J ends lost 6 bases and 1 base, in that order; junction bases with no gene match: 5. Germline V lookup: CDR1 SNHLY, CDR2 FYNNEI. This CDR3 is built from 15 residues.

This clone appeared once. The chain carries TRBV6-1 and TRBJ1-4, with 7 bases aligning to TRBD1. The V gene end was trimmed by 8 bases and the J gene end by 8 bases; junction bases not matched to a gene: 8. Germline loops: CDR1 MNHNS, CDR2 SASEGT. CDR3 length: 13 residues. CDR3 nucleotide sequence: TGTGCCAGCTCCCCACAGGGGAGGGAAAAACTGTTTTTT. Amino acid sequence: CASSPQGREKLFF.

This chain uses TRBV28 with TRBJ2-5; 8 bases agree with TRBD2. CDR3 length: 15 residues. CDR1 and CDR2 (germline): MDHEN, SYDVKM. With 7 bases clipped from V and 7 bases from J, the junction kept 14 bases outside the gene matches. The CDR3 DNA is TGTGCCAGCAAGGCGGGGGGCGGAACCGACTGGACCCAGTACTTC. This gives the protein CASKAGGGTDWTQYF.

The chain couples TRBV20-1 to TRBJ2-1; D remains ambiguous. The CDR3 runs to 11 residues. V lost 3 bases, J lost 8 bases, and 8 bases lay in between. Germline V CDR1 and CDR2: DFQATT, SNEGSKA (reference sequence). CDR3 bases: TGCAGTGCTAGCCGACTCCATGAGCAGTTCTTC. Protein: CSASRLHEQFF.

The V and J genes are TRBV7-8 and TRBJ2-1; maybe TRBD2 (6 bases). V gave up 5 bases and J gave up 6 bases, with 20 bases separating them. The CDR3 runs 16 residues. CDR1 and CDR2 from the germline V gene are SGHVS and FQNEAQ. The CDR3 nucleotides read TGTGCCAGCAGCCCACCAAGCGCACTAGCCCCCAATGAGCAGTTCTTC. It specifies CASSPPSALAPNEQFF. Full variable domain (remainder filled in from reference TRBV7-8 and TRBJ2-1): GAGVSQSPRYKVAKRGQDVALRCDPISGHVSLFWYQQALGQGPEFLTYFQNEAQLDKSGLPSDRFFAERPEGSVSTLKIQRTQQEDSAVYLCASSPPSALAPNEQFFGPGTRLTVL.

This chain links TRBV9 with TRBJ2-7; 9 nucleotides match TRBD1. CDR1 and CDR2 (germline): SGDLS, YYNGEE. The CDR3 length is 15 residues. V gave up 0 bases and J gave up 4 bases; unmatched junction bases: 5. Here the CDR3 DNA reads TGTGCCAGCAGCGTAGAGGGACAGGGTGGGTACGAGCAGTACTTC. Protein sequence: CASSVEGQGGYEQYF.

The J gene is TRBJ2-2, the V gene TRBV27; 9 bases line up with TRBD1. Losses at the gene ends were 10 bases for V and 0 bases for J; bases not matched to a gene: 3. This CDR3 comprises 14 residues. CDR1 and CDR2 from the germline V gene are MNHEY and SMNVEV (reference sequence). The CDR3 protein is CATRQGANTGELFF. CDR3 DNA sequence: TGTGCCACGAGACAGGGGGCGAACACCGGGGAGCTGTTTTTT.

The chain carries TRBV2 and TRBJ1-1; D possibly corresponds to TRBD1 (6 bases). The CDR3 consists of 13 residues. Germline CDR1 reads SNHLY; CDR2 reads FYNNEI. V dropped 6 bases and J dropped 4 bases, with 12 bases sitting between them. The CDR3 DNA is TGTGCCAGCAGCGCTGAGGGGGTCACTGAAGCTTTCTTT. Translated: CASSAEGVTEAFF.

The J gene is TRBJ2-1, the V gene TRBV10-3; maybe TRBD2 (6 bases). V lost 3 bases to trimming and J lost 2 bases, with 11 bases between them. The CDR3 totals 15 residues. CDR1 and CDR2 from the germline V gene are ENHRY and SYGVKD. CDR3 nucleotides: TGTGCCATCAGTGACTCCGGAGGGGCCTACAATGAGCAGTTCTTC. It encodes CAISDSGGAYNEQFF.

This sequence joins TRBV5-8 and TRBJ2-7, with a possible D match to TRBD2 (6 bases). This CDR3 comprises 15 residues. The germline V and J ends were trimmed by 1 base and 6 bases, with 17 bases remaining between them. Germline V gene data show CDR1 as SGHTS and CDR2 as YDEGEE. Written as DNA, the CDR3 is TGTGCCAGCAGCTTGCGGCGGTCCTGGGGGGTCGAGCAGTACTTC. Its protein is CASSLRRSWGVEQYF.

The chain joins TRBV6-5 to TRBJ2-5; 9 nucleotides agree with TRBD2. The junction had 10 bases not matched to a gene; V was cut back by 4 bases and J by 4 bases. Per germline, CDR1 MNHEY and CDR2 SVGAGI. This CDR3 contains 16 residues. The CDR3 nucleotides are TGTGCCAGCAGTTCGAATATAGCGGGAGTAGGAGAGACCCAGTACTTC. It yields the protein CASSSNIAGVGETQYF.

The rearrangement joins TRBV30 to TRBJ2-7, with D perhaps TRBD1 (6 bases). The germline V and J ends were trimmed by 0 bases and 4 bases, with 16 bases remaining between them. There are 15 residues in the CDR3. Germline V lookup: CDR1 GTSNPN, CDR2 SVGIG (reference sequence). The CDR3 nucleotides read TGTGCCTGGAGTGTGGGCCTAGCCAGGGGATACGAGCAGTACTTC. Amino acid sequence: CAWSVGLARGYEQYF.

The chain couples TRBV7-2 to TRBJ2-2; no clear D gene. V lost 7 bases, J lost 2 bases, and 8 bases lay in between. The germline V gene has CDR1 SGHTA and CDR2 FQGNSA. This CDR3 spans 13 amino acids. CDR3 sequence (DNA): TGTGCCAGCACCCTGGCCAACACCGGGGAGCTGTTTTTT. It encodes CASTLANTGELFF. Full variable domain (outside the CDR3, taken from reference TRBV7-2 and TRBJ2-2): GAGVSQSPSNKVTEKGKDVELRCDPISGHTALYWYRQSLGQGLEFLIYFQGNSAPDKSGLPSDRFSAERTGGSVSTLTIQRTQQEDSAVYLCASTLANTGELFFGEGSRLTVL.

V gene TRBV30 combines with J gene TRBJ1-2; possible D gene TRBD1, 5 bases. V shed 3 bases and J shed 0 bases, with 11 bases lying between them. The CDR3 extends over 14 amino acids. Germline CDR1 GTSNPN, CDR2 SVGIG (reference sequence). CDR3 in DNA: TGTGCCTGGAGCCTGACAGTTCCTAACTATGGCTACACCTTC. Translated: CAWSLTVPNYGYTF.

The chain links TRBV28 to TRBJ1-2; D gene unclear. Germline V gene sequence: CDR1 MDHEN, CDR2 SYDVKM. The CDR3 runs 13 residues. The V and J ends lost 2 bases and 5 bases respectively, with 9 bases between them. CDR3 residues: CASSLSHIYGYTF. The DNA for the CDR3 is TGTGCCAGCAGTTTAAGTCACATATATGGCTACACCTTC.

Notes on this clone: Other DNA sequences within the sample encode an identical CDR3. This sequence joins TRBV28 and TRBJ1-5; no firm D call. This CDR3 contains 12 residues. Trimming shortened V by 6 bases and J by 7 bases, and 10 bases separated the two germline ends. Germline values: CDR1 MDHEN, CDR2 SYDVKM. For the CDR3, the DNA is TGTGCCAGCAGCCTCGTGGGGCAGCCCCAGCATTTT. Amino acids: CASSLVGQPQHF.

In DNA form, the CDR3 reads TGTGCCAGCAGTGTACAGGGCTCAACTAATGAAAAACTGTTTTTT. Protein sequence: CASSVQGSTNEKLFF. The genes are TRBV28 and TRBJ1-4, with D possibly matching TRBD1 (6 bases). The CDR3 totals 15 residues. Germline values: CDR1 MDHEN, CDR2 SYDVKM. Trimming took off 5 bases at V and 0 bases at J, with 10 bases between the two ends.

A note on this clone: This same CDR3 is encoded by further DNA sequences in the sample. This sequence joins TRBV11-3 and TRBJ1-1; D gene ambiguous. CDR3 size: 14 residues. V lost 2 bases to trimming and J lost 3 bases, with 10 bases between them. Germline-derived CDR1 and CDR2 are SGHNT and YENEEA. In DNA, the CDR3 is TGTGCCAGCAGCTTACGGGGTGGGGACACTGAAGCTTTCTTT. Translated, it gives CASSLRGGDTEAFF.

A note on this clone: Other DNA sequences from this sample encode an identical CDR3 as well. The J gene is TRBJ2-7, the V gene TRBV18; possible D gene TRBD1, 6 bases. Germline-derived CDR1 and CDR2 are KGHSH and LQKENI. Trimming removed 4 bases from V and 2 bases from J, with 9 bases in between. This CDR3 spans 13 amino acids. The CDR3: CASSRGQTYEQYF. DNA of the CDR3: TGTGCCAGCTCACGTGGACAGACCTACGAGCAGTACTTC.

V usage is TRBV7-8 and J usage is TRBJ2-5; 15 bases match TRBD2. Trimming cost V 5 bases and J 4 bases; bases outside gene matches: 8. The CDR3 sequence is 17 residues long. The germline V gene has CDR1 SGHVS and CDR2 FQNEAQ. The DNA for the CDR3 is TGTGCCAGCAGCCCGGGACTAGCGGGAGGCCATGGAGAGACCCAGTACTTC. As protein: CASSPGLAGGHGETQYF.

This clone was counted a few times. The genes are TRBV9 and TRBJ1-1; 8 bases align to TRBD1. The CDR3 has 15 amino acids. The germline CDR1 and CDR2 sequences are SGDLS and YYNGEE. V lost 3 bases to trimming and J lost 0 bases; unmatched junction nucleotides: 4. CDR3: CASSAQGDMNTEAFF. The CDR3 region has the DNA TGTGCCAGCAGCGCACAGGGGGATATGAACACTGAAGCTTTCTTT.

Here the CDR3 DNA reads TGCGCCAGCAGCCCCTCTGGAGCGGGGCGCCACAATGAGCAGTTCTTC. It is translated as CASSPSGAGRHNEQFF. V usage is TRBV5-1 and J usage is TRBJ2-1, with TRBD2 identical over 7 bases. The V and J ends lost 4 bases and 5 bases, in that order; junction bases with no gene match: 12. The CDR3 spans 16 residues. Germline assignment: CDR1 SGHRS and CDR2 YFSETQ.